What follows is one T cell receptor beta chain and its context. It has no known antigen specificity. No much larger clonotype is one base removed from it; base qualities were not supplied. Patients with a history of autoimmune disease or receiving systemic immunosuppression were excluded from the trial. In every dose cohort, peripheral blood was drawn for TCR sequencing at baseline, cycle 4 day 1, and cycle 7 day 1. Samples came from an open-label, multicenter, first-in-human phase I dose-escalation trial of ivuxolimab. Adults with locally advanced or metastatic melanoma, renal cell carcinoma, hepatocellular carcinoma or head and neck squamous cell carcinoma were enrolled in the trial. CD4+ and CD8+ T cells were sorted separately from peripheral blood before TCR sequencing. Genomic DNA was extracted from sorted cells for sequencing of the TCRbeta CDR3 region. The immunoSEQ Assay was used for sequencing of TCRbeta CDR3 regions. Entries here come from immuneACCESS through TCRdb and include only in-frame sequences with V and J called. Some clones fail to appear in such tables; in the studies checked, an unresolved V gene covers under half of the shortfall, and the cause of the remainder is unknown. This sample is represented by 78,000 or so clones; roughly 81% of them were singletons. Roughly a sixth of the sample goes to the ten largest clones.

The data derive from a study of OX40 agonist ivuxolimab in advanced cancers. For context, the study as a whole: Ivuxolimab, which targeted the costimulatory receptor OX40 (CD134), was an agonistic, fully human IgG2 monoclonal antibody. Partial responses occurred in three dose-escalation patients: two with cutaneous melanoma and one with hepatocellular carcinoma. Peripheral TCRbeta sequencing aimed to test whether ivuxolimab altered TCR sequence diversity and caused clonal T-cell expansion. In the dose-escalation cohort, approximately 82% of patients were male, and the mean age was 60 years with a range of roughly 23 to 79. Prior anti-PD-1, anti-PD-L1 or anti-CTLA-4 therapy was permitted, and checkpoint inhibitors had been received by 40% to 50% of dose-escalation patients. Of the approximately 50 dose-escalation patients, hepatocellular carcinoma was present in approximately 20, melanoma in approximately 15, renal cell carcinoma in 9 and head and neck cancer in 9. Intravenous ivuxolimab was administered to patients every 2 weeks at six dose levels: 0.01, 0.1, 0.3, 1.5, 3 and 10 mg/kg. The paper covers the monotherapy dose-escalation part of the phase I ivuxolimab trial, which included N of about 50 patients. Results the study describes overall, beyond this receptor: At doses from 0.1 to 3.0 mg/kg, clonal expansion was seen in both CD4+ and CD8+ blood T cells between baseline and week 6. After ivuxolimab, more expanded clones were found on average in CD8+ T cells than in CD4+ T cells. Which antigens the clonally expanded peripheral T cells were specific for was not determined. In the 0.1-3.0 mg/kg groups, partial responders were among the patients with the lowest normalized peripheral clonal expansion, particularly in CD8+ T cells. Low levels of normalized T-cell clonal expansion were also seen in some patients who did not respond.

The CDR3, cysteine through phenylalanine, is 18 amino acids long. Only CDR3 DNA remains: 54 bases, in frame from the first base. CDR1 LNHDA and CDR2 SQIVND are derived from the germline V gene (reference sequence). Ends trimmed: V by 4 bases, J by 5 bases; bases unmatched to a gene: 10. The source of this sequence is an adult with an advanced solid tumor such as melanoma, head and neck, liver or kidney cancer. The input for sequencing was CD4+ or CD8+ T cells sorted from blood, taken in a trial of the OX40 agonist ivuxolimab. The chain couples TRBV19 to TRBJ2-1, with 14 junctional bases fitting TRBD2. The DNA sequence reads TGTGCCAGTAGTACCCGACTAGCGGGAGGGTTTAGGGACAATGAGCAGTTCTTC. It translates to CASSTRLAGGFRDNEQFF.